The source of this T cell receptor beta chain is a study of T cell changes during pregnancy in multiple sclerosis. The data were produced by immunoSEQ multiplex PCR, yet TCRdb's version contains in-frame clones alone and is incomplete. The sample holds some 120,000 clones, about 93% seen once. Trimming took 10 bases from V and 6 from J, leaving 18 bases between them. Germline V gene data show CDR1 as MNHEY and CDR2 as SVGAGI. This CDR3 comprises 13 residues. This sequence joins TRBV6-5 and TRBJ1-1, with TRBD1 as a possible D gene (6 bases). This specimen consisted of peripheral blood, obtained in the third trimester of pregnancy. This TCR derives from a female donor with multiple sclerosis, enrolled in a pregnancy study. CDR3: CATLEGDWAEAFF. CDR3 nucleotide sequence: TGTGCCACCCTCGAGGGGGATTGGGCTGAAGCTTTCTTT.